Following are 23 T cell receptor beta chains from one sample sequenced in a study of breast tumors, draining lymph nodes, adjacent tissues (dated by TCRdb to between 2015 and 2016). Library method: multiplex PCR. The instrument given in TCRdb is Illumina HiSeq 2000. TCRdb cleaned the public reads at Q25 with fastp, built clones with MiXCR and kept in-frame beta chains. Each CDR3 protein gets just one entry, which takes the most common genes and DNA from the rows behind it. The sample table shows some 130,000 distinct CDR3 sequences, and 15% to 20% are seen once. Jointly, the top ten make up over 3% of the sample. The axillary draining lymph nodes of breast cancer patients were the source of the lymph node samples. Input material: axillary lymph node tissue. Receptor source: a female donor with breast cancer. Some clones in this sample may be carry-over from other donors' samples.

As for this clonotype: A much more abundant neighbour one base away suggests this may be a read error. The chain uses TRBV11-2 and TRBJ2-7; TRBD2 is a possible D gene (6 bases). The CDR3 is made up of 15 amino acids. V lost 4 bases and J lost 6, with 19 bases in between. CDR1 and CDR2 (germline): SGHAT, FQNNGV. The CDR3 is CASSSRGEDGFEQYF. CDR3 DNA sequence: TGTGCCAGCAGCTCGAGAGGGGAGGACGGGTTCGAGCAGTACTTC.

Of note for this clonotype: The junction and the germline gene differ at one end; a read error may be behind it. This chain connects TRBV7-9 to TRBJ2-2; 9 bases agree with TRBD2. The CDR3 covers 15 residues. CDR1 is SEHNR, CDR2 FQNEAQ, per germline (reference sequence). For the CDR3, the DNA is TGTGCCAGCAGCCCAATAGCGGGAGTACCCGGGGAGCCGTTTTTT. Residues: CASSPIAGVPGEPFF.

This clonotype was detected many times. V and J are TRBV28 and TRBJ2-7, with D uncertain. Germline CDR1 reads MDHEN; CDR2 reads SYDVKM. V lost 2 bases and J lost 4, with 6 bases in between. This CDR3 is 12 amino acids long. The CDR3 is CASSLAEYEQYF. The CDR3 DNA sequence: TGTGCCAGCAGTTTAGCAGAATACGAGCAGTACTTC. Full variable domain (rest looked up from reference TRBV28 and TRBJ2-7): DVKVTQSSRYLVKRTGEKVFLECVQDMDHENMFWYRQDPGLGLRLIYFSYDVKMKEKGDIPEGYSVSREKKERFSLILESASTNQTSMYLCASSLAEYEQYFGPGTRLTVT.

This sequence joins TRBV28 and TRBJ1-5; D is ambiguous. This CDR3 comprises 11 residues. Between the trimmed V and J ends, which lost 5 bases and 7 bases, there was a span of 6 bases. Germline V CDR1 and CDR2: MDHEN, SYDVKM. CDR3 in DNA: TGTGCCAGCAGTGGTGGGCAGCCCCAGCATTTT. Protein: CASSGGQPQHF.

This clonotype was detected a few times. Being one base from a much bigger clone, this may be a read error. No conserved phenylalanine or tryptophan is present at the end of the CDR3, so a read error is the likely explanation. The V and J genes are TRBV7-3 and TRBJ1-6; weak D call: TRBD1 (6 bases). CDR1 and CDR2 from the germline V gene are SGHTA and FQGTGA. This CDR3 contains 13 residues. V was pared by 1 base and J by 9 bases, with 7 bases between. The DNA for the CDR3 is TGTGCCAGCAGCTTAATAGGGGGTTCACCCCTCCACCTT. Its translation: CASSLIGGSPLHL.

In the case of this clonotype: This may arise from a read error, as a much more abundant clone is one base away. Here the CDR3 reads CASSLTRTNTGELSF. The DNA of the CDR3 is TGTGCCAGCAGCTTAACCAGAACGAACACCGGGGAGCTGTCTTTT. This chain joins TRBV5-5 and TRBJ2-2, with D possibly being TRBD2 (5 bases). CDR1 and CDR2 (germline): SGHKS, YYEKEE (reference sequence). The CDR3 contains 15 residues.

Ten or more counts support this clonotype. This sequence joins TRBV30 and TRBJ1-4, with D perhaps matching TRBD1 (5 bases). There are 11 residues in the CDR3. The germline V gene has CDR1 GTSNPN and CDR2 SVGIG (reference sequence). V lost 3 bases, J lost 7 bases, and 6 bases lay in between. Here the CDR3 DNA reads TGTGCCTGGAGGGGGCCTGAAAAACTGTTTTTT. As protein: CAWRGPEKLFF. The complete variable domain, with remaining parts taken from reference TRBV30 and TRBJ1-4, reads SQTIHQWPATLVQPVGSPLSLECTVEGTSNPNLYWYRQAAGRGLQLLFYSVGIGQISSEVPQNLSASRPQDRQFILSSKKLLLSDSGFYLCAWRGPEKLFFGSGTQLSVL.

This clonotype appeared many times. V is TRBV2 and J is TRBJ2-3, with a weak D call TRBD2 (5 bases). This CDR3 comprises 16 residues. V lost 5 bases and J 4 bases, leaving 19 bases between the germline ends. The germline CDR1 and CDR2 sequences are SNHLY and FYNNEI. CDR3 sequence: CASSPITGFGADTQYF. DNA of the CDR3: TGTGCCAGCAGTCCCATTACGGGATTTGGGGCAGATACGCAGTATTTT. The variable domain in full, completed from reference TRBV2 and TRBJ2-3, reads EPEVTQTPSHQVTQMGQEVILRCVPISNHLYFYWYRQILGQKVEFLVSFYNNEISEKSEIFDDQFSVERPDGSNFTLKIRSTKLEDSAMYFCASSPITGFGADTQYFGPGTRLTVL.

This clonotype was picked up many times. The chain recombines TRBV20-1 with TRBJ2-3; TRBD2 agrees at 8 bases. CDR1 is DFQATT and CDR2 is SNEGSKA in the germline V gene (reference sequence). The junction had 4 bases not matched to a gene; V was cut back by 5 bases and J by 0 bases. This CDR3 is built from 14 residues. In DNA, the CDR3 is TGCAGTGCTCCGGGCGGGGGGAGCACAGATACGCAGTATTTT. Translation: CSAPGGGSTDTQYF.

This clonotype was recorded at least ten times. The CDR3 protein is CASSQWGNSYEQYF. DNA of the CDR3: TGTGCCAGCAGCCAATGGGGCAATTCCTACGAGCAGTACTTC. The chain couples TRBV14 to TRBJ2-7; a weak D match, TRBD1 (5 bases). The V gene's germline CDR1 is SGHDN and CDR2 FVKESK. The CDR3 contains 14 residues. V dropped 2 bases and J dropped 1 base, with 9 bases sitting between them.

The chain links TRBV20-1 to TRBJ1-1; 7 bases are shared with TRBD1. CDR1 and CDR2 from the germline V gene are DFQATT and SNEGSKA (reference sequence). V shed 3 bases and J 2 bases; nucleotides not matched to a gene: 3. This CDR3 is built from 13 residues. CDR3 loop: CSASRQGNTEAFF. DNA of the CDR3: TGCAGTGCTAGTAGACAGGGAAACACTGAAGCTTTCTTT.

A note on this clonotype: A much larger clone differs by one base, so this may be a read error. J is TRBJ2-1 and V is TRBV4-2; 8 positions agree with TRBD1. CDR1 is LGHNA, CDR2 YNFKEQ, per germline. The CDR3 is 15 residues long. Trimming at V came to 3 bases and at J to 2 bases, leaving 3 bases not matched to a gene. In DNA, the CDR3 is TGTGCCAGCAGCCACGGGACAGGACCCTACAATGAGCAGTTCTTC. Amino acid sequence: CASSHGTGPYNEQFF.

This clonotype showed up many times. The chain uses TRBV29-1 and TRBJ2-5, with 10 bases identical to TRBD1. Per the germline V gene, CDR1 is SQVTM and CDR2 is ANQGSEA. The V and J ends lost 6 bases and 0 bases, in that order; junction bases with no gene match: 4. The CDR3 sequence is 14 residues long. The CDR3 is CSVRDRGYQETQYF. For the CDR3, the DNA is TGCAGCGTCCGGGACAGGGGCTACCAAGAGACCCAGTACTTC.

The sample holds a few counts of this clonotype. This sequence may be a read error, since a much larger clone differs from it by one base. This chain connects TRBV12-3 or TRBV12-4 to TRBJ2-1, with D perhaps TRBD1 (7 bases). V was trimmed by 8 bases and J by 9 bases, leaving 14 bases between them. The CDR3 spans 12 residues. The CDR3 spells CASYQGGGEQFF. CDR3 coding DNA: TGTGCCAGCTACCAGGGGGGAGGTGAGCAGTTCTTC.

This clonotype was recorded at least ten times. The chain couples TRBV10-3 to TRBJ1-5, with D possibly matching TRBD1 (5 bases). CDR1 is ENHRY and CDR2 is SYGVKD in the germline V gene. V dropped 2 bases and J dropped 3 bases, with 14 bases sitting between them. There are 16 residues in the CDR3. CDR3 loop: CAISEGGEGSNQPQHF. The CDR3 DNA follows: TGTGCCATCAGTGAGGGGGGTGAGGGCTCCAATCAGCCCCAGCATTTT.

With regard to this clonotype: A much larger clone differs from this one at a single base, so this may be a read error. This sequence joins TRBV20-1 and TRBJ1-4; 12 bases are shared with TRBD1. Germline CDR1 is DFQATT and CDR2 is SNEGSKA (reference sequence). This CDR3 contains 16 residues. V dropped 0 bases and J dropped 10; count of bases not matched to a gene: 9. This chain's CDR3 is CSARDGTGGSFGKLFF. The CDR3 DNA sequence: TGCAGTGCTAGAGACGGGACAGGGGGCAGTTTTGGAAAACTGTTTTTT.

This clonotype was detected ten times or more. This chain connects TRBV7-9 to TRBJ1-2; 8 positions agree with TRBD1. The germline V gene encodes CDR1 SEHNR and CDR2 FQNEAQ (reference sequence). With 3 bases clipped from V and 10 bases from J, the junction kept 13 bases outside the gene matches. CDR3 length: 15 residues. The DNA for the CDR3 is TGTGCCAGCAGCTTGTCTGGACAGGGCGGTTCTTACTACACCTTC. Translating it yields CASSLSGQGGSYYTF.

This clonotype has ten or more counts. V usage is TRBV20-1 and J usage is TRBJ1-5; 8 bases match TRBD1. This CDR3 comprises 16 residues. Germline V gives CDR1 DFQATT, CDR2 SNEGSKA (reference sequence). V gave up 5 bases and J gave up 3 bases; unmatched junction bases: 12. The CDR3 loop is CSAGGNLDRANQPQHF. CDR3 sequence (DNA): TGCAGTGCTGGTGGGAACTTGGACAGGGCCAATCAGCCCCAGCATTTT.

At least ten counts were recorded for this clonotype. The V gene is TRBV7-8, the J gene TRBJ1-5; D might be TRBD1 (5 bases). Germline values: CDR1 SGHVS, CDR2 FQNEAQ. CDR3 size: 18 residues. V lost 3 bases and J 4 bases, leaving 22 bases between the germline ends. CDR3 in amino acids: CASSLVGVKPTGNQPQHF. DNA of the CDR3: TGTGCCAGCAGCTTGGTAGGGGTTAAGCCTACAGGAAATCAGCCCCAGCATTTT.

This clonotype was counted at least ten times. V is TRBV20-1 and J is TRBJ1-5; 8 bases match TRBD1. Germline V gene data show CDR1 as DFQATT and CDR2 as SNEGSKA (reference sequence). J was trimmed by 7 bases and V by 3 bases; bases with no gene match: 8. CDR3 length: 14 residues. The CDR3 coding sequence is TGCAGTGCTAGGGTACAGGGGGTTGAGCAGCCCCAGCATTTT. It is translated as CSARVQGVEQPQHF.

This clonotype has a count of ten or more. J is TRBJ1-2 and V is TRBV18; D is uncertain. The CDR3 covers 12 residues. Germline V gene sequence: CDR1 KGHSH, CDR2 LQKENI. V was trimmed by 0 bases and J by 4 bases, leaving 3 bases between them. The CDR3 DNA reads TGTGCCAGCTCACCACCGACCTATGGCTACACCTTC. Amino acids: CASSPPTYGYTF.

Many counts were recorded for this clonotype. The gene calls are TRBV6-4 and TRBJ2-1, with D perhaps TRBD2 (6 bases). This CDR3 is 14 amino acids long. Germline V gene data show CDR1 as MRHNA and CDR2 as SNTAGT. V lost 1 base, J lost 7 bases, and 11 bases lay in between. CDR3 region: CASSDLSGRNEQFF. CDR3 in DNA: TGTGCCAGCAGTGACTTGTCAGGGAGGAATGAGCAGTTCTTC.

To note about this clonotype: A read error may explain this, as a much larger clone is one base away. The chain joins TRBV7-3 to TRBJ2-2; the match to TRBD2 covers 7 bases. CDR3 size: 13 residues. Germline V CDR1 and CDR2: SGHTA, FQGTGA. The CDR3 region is CASSLTGSGELLF. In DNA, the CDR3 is TGTGCCAGCAGCTTAACGGGCAGCGGGGAGCTGCTTTTT.